These 13 T cell receptor beta chains share one sample of origin, sequenced in a study of blood T cell repertoires in COVID-19. Clones were read by immunoSEQ multiplex PCR, and TCRdb kept only the in-frame ones, dropping some. The repertoire consists of tens of thousands of clones, with almost 85% occurring once and the leading ten covering about 9.3%. Sequencing was performed on peripheral blood. The receptor set was obtained from a man at least 80 years old with active COVID-19.

V gene TRBV5-1 combines with J gene TRBJ2-1; maybe TRBD2 (7 bases). The CDR3 runs 14 residues. Germline V gene sequence: CDR1 SGHRS, CDR2 YFSETQ. V was clipped by 0 bases and J by 7 bases, with 11 bases between them. The CDR3 loop reads CASSLDREGNEQFF. The CDR3 DNA reads as TGCGCCAGCAGCTTGGACAGGGAGGGAAATGAGCAGTTCTTC. The full variable domain, in which reference TRBV5-1 and TRBJ2-1 provide the parts outside the CDR3, is KAGVTQTPRYLIKTRGQQVTLSCSPISGHRSVSWYQQTPGQGLQFLFEYFSETQRNKGNFPGRFSGRQFSNSRSEMNVSTLELGDSALYLCASSLDREGNEQFFGPGTRLTVL.

This sequence joins TRBV11-2 and TRBJ1-1; the D is unclear. V was trimmed by 2 bases and J by 1 base, leaving 8 bases between them. Germline V gene data show CDR1 as SGHAT and CDR2 as FQNNGV. This CDR3 has 14 amino acids. This CDR3 reads CASSLSVRNTEAFF. The CDR3 DNA reads TGTGCCAGCAGCTTAAGCGTCCGGAACACTGAAGCTTTCTTT.

The genes are TRBV30 and TRBJ2-5; 8 positions match TRBD1. This CDR3 comprises 15 residues. Germline V gene lookup returns CDR1 GTSNPN and CDR2 SVGIG (reference sequence). V gave up 0 bases and J gave up 4 bases; unmatched junction bases: 7. The CDR3 nucleotides are TGTGCCTGGAGTGTACGTGGACAGGGAAGAGAGACCCAGTACTTC. It encodes CAWSVRGQGRETQYF.

This clone occurred once. The chain links TRBV6-5 to TRBJ2-7; possibly TRBD1 for D (6 bases). Germline V gives CDR1 MNHEY, CDR2 SVGAGI. Trimming stripped 1 base from V and 0 bases from J, with 13 bases between. The CDR3 has 16 residues. CDR3 in DNA: TGTGCCAGCAGTTACTGGGACAAATCGACCTCCTACGAGCAGTACTTC. Residues: CASSYWDKSTSYEQYF.

In its sample, this clone was seen a few times. This chain joins TRBV5-6 and TRBJ2-7; 8 positions agree with TRBD2. There are 16 residues in the CDR3. In germline, CDR1 is SGHDT, CDR2 YYEEEE. Trimming took 4 bases from V and 0 from J; bases not matched to a gene: 9. The CDR3 loop reads CASSGLGTRSSYEQYF. The CDR3 region has the DNA TGTGCCAGCAGCGGCCTAGGGACTAGAAGCTCCTACGAGCAGTACTTC.

The chain's CDR3 is CASSPRTGQETQYF. The CDR3 region has the DNA TGTGCCAGCAGCCCCCGGACAGGGCAAGAGACCCAGTACTTC. The J gene is TRBJ2-5, the V gene TRBV9, with 8 nucleotides matching TRBD1. The CDR3 covers 14 residues. V lost 4 bases, J lost 2 bases, and 4 bases stayed unmatched. Germline V gene lookup returns CDR1 SGDLS and CDR2 YYNGEE.

The chain employs TRBV5-1 and TRBJ2-1, with D possibly matching TRBD2 (6 bases). V lost 4 bases and J lost 0, with 8 bases in between. The CDR3 has 14 amino acids. Germline V gene lookup returns CDR1 SGHRS and CDR2 YFSETQ. This CDR3 is CASSGTSSYNEQFF. In DNA form, the CDR3 reads TGCGCCAGCAGCGGGACTTCCTCCTACAATGAGCAGTTCTTC. Variable domain in full (rest from reference TRBV5-1 and TRBJ2-1): KAGVTQTPRYLIKTRGQQVTLSCSPISGHRSVSWYQQTPGQGLQFLFEYFSETQRNKGNFPGRFSGRQFSNSRSEMNVSTLELGDSALYLCASSGTSSYNEQFFGPGTRLTVL.

The J gene is TRBJ1-2, the V gene TRBV19; perhaps TRBD1 as D (6 bases). The germline gives CDR1 LNHDA, CDR2 SQIVND (reference sequence). Between the trimmed V and J ends, which lost 6 bases and 5 bases, there was a span of 10 bases. The CDR3 length is 12 residues. The CDR3 protein is CASSRDIYGYTF. CDR3 DNA: TGTGCCAGTAGCCGGGACATTTATGGCTACACCTTC.

V and J are TRBV2 and TRBJ2-5, with 7 bases lining up with TRBD2. There are 16 residues in the CDR3. With 7 bases clipped from V and 0 bases from J, the junction kept 11 bases outside the gene matches. Germline CDR1 is SNHLY and CDR2 is FYNNEI. The CDR3 protein is CASNLGGLGYQETQYF. CDR3 sequence (DNA): TGTGCCAGCAACCTGGGAGGGCTGGGGTACCAAGAGACCCAGTACTTC.

The chain has TRBV27 and TRBJ1-2; TRBD1 agrees at 11 bases. Germline V gives CDR1 MNHEY, CDR2 SMNVEV (reference sequence). This CDR3 has 15 residues. V was pared by 6 bases and J by 4 bases, with 7 bases of the junction left unmatched. CDR3 coding DNA: TGTGCCAGCAGCCAAACCGGGACAGGGGGCTATGGCTACACCTTC. It encodes CASSQTGTGGYGYTF.

The chain is built from TRBV29-1 and TRBJ1-5, with no clear D. The CDR3 runs to 12 residues. V dropped 7 bases and J dropped 4 bases, with 11 bases sitting between them. Per germline, CDR1 SQVTM and CDR2 ANQGSEA. The chain's CDR3 is CSAASSNQPQHF. DNA of the CDR3: TGCAGCGCAGCCTCCTCAAATCAGCCCCAGCATTTT.

This clone showed up just a few times. V usage is TRBV19 and J usage is TRBJ2-1, with a possible D match to TRBD2 (7 bases). The germline CDR1 and CDR2 sequences are LNHDA and SQIVND (reference sequence). The CDR3 extends over 15 amino acids. V lost 1 base and J 4 bases, leaving 11 bases between the germline ends. The CDR3 reads CASSIAGGGYNEQFF. The CDR3 DNA sequence: TGTGCCAGTAGTATAGCGGGGGGCGGGTACAATGAGCAGTTCTTC. Together with reference TRBV19 and TRBJ2-1, the CDR3 gives the full variable domain: DGGITQSPKYLFRKEGQNVTLSCEQNLNHDAMYWYRQDPGQGLRLIYYSQIVNDFQKGDIAEGYSVSREKKESFPLTVTSAQKNPTAFYLCASSIAGGGYNEQFFGPGTRLTVL.

This chain links TRBV9 with TRBJ2-7, with 9 bases lining up with TRBD1. CDR1 and CDR2 (germline): SGDLS, YYNGEE. Trimming removed 2 bases from V and 5 bases from J; junction bases left unmatched: 14. The CDR3 runs 17 residues. The CDR3 sequence: CASSVQASGTGRDEQYF. The CDR3 nucleotides read TGTGCCAGCAGCGTCCAAGCCTCCGGGACAGGGAGGGACGAGCAGTACTTC.